This TCR beta chain was sequenced during a study of radiation and T cells in renal cell carcinoma. Specified time point: blood 4 weeks post-SBRT, at nephrectomy. The treatment denotes: 15 Gy SBRT to primary tumor, nephrectomy 4 weeks later. Sequenced by immunoSEQ multiplex PCR; TCRdb stores in-frame clones only, minus some. The sample holds around 140,000 clones, roughly 90% seen once. Trimming took 0 bases from V and 5 from J, leaving 16 bases between them. This CDR3 comprises 17 residues. Germline CDR1 KGHSH, CDR2 LQKENI. This chain connects TRBV18 to TRBJ2-2, with D possibly matching TRBD2 (5 bases). The TCR was taken from a woman aged 50 to 60 with renal cell carcinoma. Sequenced here: blood, sampled from a patient whose treatment included radiotherapy and nephrectomy. The CDR3 region is CASSPPEANMGTGELFF. CDR3 nucleotide sequence: TGTGCCAGCTCACCACCGGAGGCCAATATGGGTACCGGGGAGCTGTTTTTT.